Shown below are 18 T cell receptor beta chains from a single sample sequenced in a study of blood T cell repertoires in COVID-19. Here immunoSEQ multiplex PCR was the method, and the copy in TCRdb shows in-frame clones only, minus some. The data show fewer than 300,000 clones, 75% to 95% seen once. The sequencing sample was made of PBMCs or T cells enriched from blood (not recorded which). The receptors originated from a woman aged 25 to 45 who had recovered from COVID-19.

V is TRBV7-9 and J is TRBJ2-1; no reliable D call. Germline V CDR1 and CDR2: SEHNR, FQNEAQ (reference sequence). The ends were cut back, 4 bases at V and 10 bases at J, with 20 bases in the middle. The CDR3 spans 15 residues. This CDR3 reads CASSWLWLEVREQFF. The CDR3 DNA sequence: TGTGCCAGCAGCTGGCTTTGGCTCGAGGTTAGGGAGCAGTTCTTC.

The chain uses TRBV7-9 and TRBJ1-6, with D tentatively TRBD1 (6 bases). Germline V lookup: CDR1 SEHNR, CDR2 FQNEAQ (reference sequence). Trimming took off 4 bases at V and 4 bases at J, with 8 bases between the two ends. There are 14 residues in the CDR3. The chain's CDR3 is CASSWTDYNSPLHF. The CDR3 nucleotides read TGTGCCAGCAGCTGGACAGATTATAATTCACCCCTCCACTTT.

The rearrangement joins TRBV7-9 to TRBJ1-4; 8 nucleotides align to TRBD1. Germline loops: CDR1 SEHNR, CDR2 FQNEAQ (reference sequence). With V trimmed by 5 bases and J by 6 bases, 5 bases remained unmatched. The CDR3 covers 14 residues. DNA of the CDR3: TGTGCCAGCAGCACTGGACAGGGAGATGAAAAACTGTTTTTT. It encodes CASSTGQGDEKLFF.

Only a few counts were recorded for this clone. The chain uses TRBV18 and TRBJ1-1, with D possibly matching TRBD1 (6 bases). The V gene lost 5 bases and the J gene lost 1 base, with 14 bases spanning the gap. The CDR3 covers 15 residues. Germline V gives CDR1 KGHSH, CDR2 LQKENI. CDR3: CASSDRGIANTEAFF. CDR3 in DNA: TGTGCCAGCTCAGATAGGGGGATAGCGAACACTGAAGCTTTCTTT.

The V and J genes are TRBV11-2 and TRBJ2-1; 12 nucleotides agree with TRBD2. The CDR3 covers 16 residues. Trimming cost V 3 bases and J 2 bases; bases outside gene matches: 2. From germline, CDR1 is SGHAT and CDR2 FQNNGV. CDR3 amino acids: CASSLGLAGAYNEQFF. DNA of the CDR3: TGTGCCAGCAGCTTGGGACTAGCGGGCGCCTACAATGAGCAGTTCTTC.

This clone has only one observation. The chain is built from TRBV9 and TRBJ1-1; tentative D call: TRBD1 (5 bases). Germline assignment: CDR1 SGDLS and CDR2 YYNGEE. V was pared by 1 base and J by 7 bases, with 14 bases between. CDR3 length: 14 residues. The CDR3, as DNA: TGTGCCAGCAGCGTAACCACAGACAGCTTTGAAGCTTTCTTT. As protein: CASSVTTDSFEAFF.

This clone has a single count. The chain carries TRBV5-1 and TRBJ2-5; weak D call: TRBD2 (7 bases). V was cut by 0 bases and J by 2 bases, with 11 bases left in between. Germline V CDR1 and CDR2: SGHRS, YFSETQ. The CDR3 extends over 15 amino acids. CDR3 in amino acids: CASSLVQGGQETQYF. The CDR3 DNA follows: TGCGCCAGCAGCTTGGTACAGGGAGGGCAAGAGACCCAGTACTTC. Using reference TRBV5-1 and TRBJ2-5 for the parts outside the CDR3, the full variable domain is KAGVTQTPRYLIKTRGQQVTLSCSPISGHRSVSWYQQTPGQGLQFLFEYFSETQRNKGNFPGRFSGRQFSNSRSEMNVSTLELGDSALYLCASSLVQGGQETQYFGPGTRLLVL.

This clone has just one count. The chain carries TRBV7-3 and TRBJ2-1; 8 bases are shared with TRBD2. Germline-derived CDR1 and CDR2 are SGHTA and FQGTGA. V shed 3 bases, J shed 9 bases, and the junction held 7 bases outside the gene matches. CDR3 length equals 14 residues. The CDR3: CASSLSGSGLEQFF. CDR3 in DNA: TGTGCCAGCAGCTTGAGCGGGAGCGGTCTTGAGCAGTTCTTC.

CDR3 region: CASRRGQNYGYTF. Written as DNA, the CDR3 is TGTGCCAGCAGGCGGGGACAGAACTATGGCTACACCTTC. The chain carries TRBV28 and TRBJ1-2, with 7 bases that match TRBD1. J lost 2 bases, V lost 6 bases, and 3 bases had no gene match. The length of the CDR3 is 13 residues. Germline V gives CDR1 MDHEN, CDR2 SYDVKM.

The gene calls are TRBV14 and TRBJ2-1; 12 nucleotides agree with TRBD2. There are 15 residues in the CDR3. V lost 2 bases, J lost 7 bases, and 3 bases stayed unmatched. Looked up from germline, CDR1 is SGHDN and CDR2 is FVKESK. Here the CDR3 DNA reads TGTGCCAGCAGCCAAAAGACTAGCGGGAGAAATGAGCAGTTCTTC. It codes for CASSQKTSGRNEQFF.

The chain is built from TRBV30 and TRBJ1-5; 7 bases are a match to TRBD1. This CDR3 has 13 residues. V lost 3 bases and J lost 3; bases outside the gene matches: 2. Germline assignment: CDR1 GTSNPN and CDR2 SVGIG (reference sequence). The CDR3 here is CAWRTGTNQPQHF. CDR3 sequence (DNA): TGTGCCTGGAGGACAGGGACCAATCAGCCCCAGCATTTT.

The genes are TRBV6-1 and TRBJ2-1, with D unclear. Trimming stripped 0 bases from V and 4 bases from J, with 4 bases between. Germline V CDR1 and CDR2: MNHNS, SASEGT. This CDR3 has 13 amino acids. The CDR3 region is CASSEAEYNEQFF. The DNA for the CDR3 is TGTGCCAGCAGTGAAGCGGAGTACAATGAGCAGTTCTTC.

The chain links TRBV7-2 to TRBJ2-2; TRBD2 matches at 9 bases. The germline V gene encodes CDR1 SGHTA and CDR2 FQGNSA. J was trimmed by 4 bases and V by 4 bases; bases with no gene match: 7. The length of the CDR3 is 16 residues. CDR3 amino acids: CASSSTSGFGTGELFF. The CDR3, as DNA: TGTGCCAGCAGCTCAACTAGCGGGTTCGGCACCGGGGAGCTGTTTTTT.

The chain carries TRBV3-1 (or the pseudogene TRBV3-2) and TRBJ1-3; D remains ambiguous. The CDR3 contains 16 residues. V dropped 5 bases and J dropped 0 bases, with 14 bases sitting between them. Looked up from germline, CDR1 is LGHDT and CDR2 is YNNKEL (reference sequence). CDR3 in amino acids: CASSASRGLSGNTIYF. In DNA, the CDR3 is TGTGCCAGCAGCGCATCCCGGGGTCTCTCTGGAAACACCATATATTTT.

The genes are TRBV3-1 (or the pseudogene TRBV3-2) and TRBJ1-4; tentatively, D is TRBD1 (6 bases). Per the germline V gene, CDR1 is LGHDT and CDR2 is YNNKEL (reference sequence). The CDR3 contains 15 residues. V lost 4 bases and J lost 3, with 12 bases in between. The CDR3 sequence is CASSPRAGANEKLFF. CDR3 DNA: TGTGCCAGCAGCCCCCGAGCAGGGGCTAATGAAAAACTGTTTTTT.

V gene TRBV7-9 combines with J gene TRBJ2-2; D not certain. V lost 3 bases and J lost 4, with 6 bases in between. This CDR3 has 13 amino acids. CDR1 SEHNR and CDR2 FQNEAQ come from the germline V gene (reference sequence). The CDR3 sequence is CASSFGGTGELFF. CDR3 sequence (DNA): TGTGCCAGCAGCTTCGGCGGCACCGGGGAGCTGTTTTTT. Using reference TRBV7-9 and TRBJ2-2 for the parts outside the CDR3, the full variable domain is DTGVSQNPRHKITKRGQNVTFRCDPISEHNRLYWYRQTLGQGPEFLTYFQNEAQLEKSRLLSDRFSAERPKGSFSTLEIQRTEQGDSAMYLCASSFGGTGELFFGEGSRLTVL.

The rearrangement uses TRBV3-1 (or the pseudogene TRBV3-2) and TRBJ2-7; 11 nucleotides line up with TRBD1. In germline, CDR1 is LGHDT, CDR2 YNNKEL (reference sequence). This CDR3 region has 14 residues. V shed 3 bases, J shed 7 bases, and the junction held 5 bases outside the gene matches. The CDR3 sequence: CASSQGQGVREQYF. DNA for the CDR3: TGTGCCAGCAGCCAGGGACAGGGGGTTAGGGAGCAGTACTTC.

The chain links TRBV5-8 to TRBJ1-4, with a weak D call TRBD1 (5 bases). Germline V CDR1 and CDR2: SGHTS, YDEGEE. The CDR3 loop spans 16 amino acids. The ends were cut back, 1 base at V and 7 bases at J, with 17 bases in the middle. The chain's CDR3 is CASSLFSGAGGEKLFF. DNA of the CDR3: TGTGCCAGCAGCTTGTTTAGCGGGGCCGGGGGTGAAAAACTGTTTTTT.